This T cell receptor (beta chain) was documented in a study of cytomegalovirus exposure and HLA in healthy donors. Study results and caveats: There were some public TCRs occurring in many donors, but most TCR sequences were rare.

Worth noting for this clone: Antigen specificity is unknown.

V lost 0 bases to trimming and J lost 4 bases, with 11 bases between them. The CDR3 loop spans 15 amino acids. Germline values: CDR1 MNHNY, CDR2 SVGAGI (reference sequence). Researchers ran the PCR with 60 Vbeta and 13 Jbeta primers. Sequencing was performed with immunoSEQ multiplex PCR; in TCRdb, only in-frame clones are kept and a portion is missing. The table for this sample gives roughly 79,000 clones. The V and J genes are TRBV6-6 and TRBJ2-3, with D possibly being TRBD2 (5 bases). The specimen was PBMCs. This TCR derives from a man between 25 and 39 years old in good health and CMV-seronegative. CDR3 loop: CASSYSKLVADTQYF. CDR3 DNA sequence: TGTGCCAGCAGTTACTCGAAACTAGTGGCAGATACGCAGTATTTT.